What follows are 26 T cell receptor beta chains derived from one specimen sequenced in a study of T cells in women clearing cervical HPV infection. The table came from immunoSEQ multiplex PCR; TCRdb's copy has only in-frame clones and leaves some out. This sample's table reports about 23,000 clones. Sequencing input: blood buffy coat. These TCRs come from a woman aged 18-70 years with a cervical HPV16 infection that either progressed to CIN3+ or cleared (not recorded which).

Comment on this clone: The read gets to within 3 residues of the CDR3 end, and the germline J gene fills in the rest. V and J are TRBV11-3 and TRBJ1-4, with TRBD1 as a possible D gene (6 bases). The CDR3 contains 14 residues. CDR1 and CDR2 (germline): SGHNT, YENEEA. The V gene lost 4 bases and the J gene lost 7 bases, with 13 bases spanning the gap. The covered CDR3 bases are TGTGCCAGCAGCTCGAGGGGAGGGGGTGAAAAA. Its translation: CASSSRGGGEK. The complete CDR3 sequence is CASSSRGGGEKLFF.

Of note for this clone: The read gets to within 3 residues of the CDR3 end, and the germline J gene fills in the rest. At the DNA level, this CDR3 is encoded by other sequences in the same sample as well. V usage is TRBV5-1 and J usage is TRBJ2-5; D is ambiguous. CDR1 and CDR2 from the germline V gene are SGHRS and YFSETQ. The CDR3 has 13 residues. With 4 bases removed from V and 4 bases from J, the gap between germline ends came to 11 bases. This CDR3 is CASSEPPGETQYF. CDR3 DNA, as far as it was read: TGCGCCAGCAGCGAACCCCCAGGAGAGACC.

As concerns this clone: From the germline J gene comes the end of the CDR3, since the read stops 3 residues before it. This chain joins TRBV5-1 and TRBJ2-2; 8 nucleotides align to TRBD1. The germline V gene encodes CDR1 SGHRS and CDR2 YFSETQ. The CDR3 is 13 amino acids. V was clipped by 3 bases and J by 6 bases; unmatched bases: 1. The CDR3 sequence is CASSWTGPGELFF. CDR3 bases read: TGCGCCAGCAGCTGGACAGGGCCCGGGGAG.

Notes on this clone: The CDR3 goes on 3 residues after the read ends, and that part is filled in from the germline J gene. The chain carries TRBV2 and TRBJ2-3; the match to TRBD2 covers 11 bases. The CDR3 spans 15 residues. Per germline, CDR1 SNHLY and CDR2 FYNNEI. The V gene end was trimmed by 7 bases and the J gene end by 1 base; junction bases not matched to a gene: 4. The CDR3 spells CASILAGGRTDTQYF. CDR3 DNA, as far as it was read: TGTGCCAGCATCCTAGCGGGGGGCCGCACAGATACG.

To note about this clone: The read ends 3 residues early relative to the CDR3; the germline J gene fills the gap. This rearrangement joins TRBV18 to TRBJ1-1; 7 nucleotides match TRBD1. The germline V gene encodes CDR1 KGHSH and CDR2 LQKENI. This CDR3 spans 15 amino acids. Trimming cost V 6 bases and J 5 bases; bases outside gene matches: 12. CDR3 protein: CASSGQGVRRTEAFF. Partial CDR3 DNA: TGTGCCAGCTCGGGGCAGGGGGTCCGACGTACTGAA.

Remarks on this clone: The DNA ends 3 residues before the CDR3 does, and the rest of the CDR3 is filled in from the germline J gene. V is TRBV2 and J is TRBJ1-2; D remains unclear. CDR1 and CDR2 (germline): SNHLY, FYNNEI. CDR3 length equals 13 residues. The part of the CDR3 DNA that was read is TGTGCCAGCAGCGCAGACCTCTCCAGGGGC. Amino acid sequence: CASSADLSRG. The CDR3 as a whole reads CASSADLSRGYTF.

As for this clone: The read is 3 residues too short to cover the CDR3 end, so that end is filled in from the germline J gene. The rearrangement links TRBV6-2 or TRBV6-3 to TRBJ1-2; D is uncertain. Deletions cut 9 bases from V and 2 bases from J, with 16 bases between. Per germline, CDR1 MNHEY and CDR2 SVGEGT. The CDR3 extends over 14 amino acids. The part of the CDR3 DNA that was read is TGTGCCAGTGTTGATACTGATCCCAACTATGGC. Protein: CASVDTDPNYG. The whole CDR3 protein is CASVDTDPNYGYTF.

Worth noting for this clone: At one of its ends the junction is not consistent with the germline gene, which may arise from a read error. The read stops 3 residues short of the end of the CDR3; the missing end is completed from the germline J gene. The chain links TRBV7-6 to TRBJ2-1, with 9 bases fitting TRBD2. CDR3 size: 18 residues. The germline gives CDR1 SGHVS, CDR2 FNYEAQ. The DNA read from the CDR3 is TGTGCCAGCAGCCTACCCATGGCGGGGGGGAGCTCCCACAATGAG. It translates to CASSLPMAGGSSHNE. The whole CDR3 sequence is CASSLPMAGGSSHNEQFF. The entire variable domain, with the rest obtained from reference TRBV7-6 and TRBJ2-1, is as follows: GAGVSQSPRYKVTKRGQDVALRCDPISGHVSLYWYRQALGQGPEFLTYFNYEAQQDKSGLPNDRFSAERPEGSISTLTIQRTEQRDSAMYRCASSLPMAGGSSHNEQFFGPGTRLTVL.

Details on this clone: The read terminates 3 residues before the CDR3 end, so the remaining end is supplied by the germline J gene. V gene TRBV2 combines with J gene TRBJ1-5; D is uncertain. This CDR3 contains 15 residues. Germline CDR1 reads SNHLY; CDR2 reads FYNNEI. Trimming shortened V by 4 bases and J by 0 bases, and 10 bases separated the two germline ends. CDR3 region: CASSGIRASNQPQHF. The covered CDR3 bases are TGTGCCAGCAGTGGAATAAGGGCTAGCAATCAGCCC.

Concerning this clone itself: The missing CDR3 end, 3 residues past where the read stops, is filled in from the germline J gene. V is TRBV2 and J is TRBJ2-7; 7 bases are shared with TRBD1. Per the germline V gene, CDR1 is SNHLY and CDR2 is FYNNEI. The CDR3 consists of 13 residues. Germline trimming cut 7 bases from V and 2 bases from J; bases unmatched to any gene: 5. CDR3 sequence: CASTHGQAYEQYF. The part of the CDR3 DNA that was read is TGTGCCAGCACCCATGGACAGGCCTACGAG.

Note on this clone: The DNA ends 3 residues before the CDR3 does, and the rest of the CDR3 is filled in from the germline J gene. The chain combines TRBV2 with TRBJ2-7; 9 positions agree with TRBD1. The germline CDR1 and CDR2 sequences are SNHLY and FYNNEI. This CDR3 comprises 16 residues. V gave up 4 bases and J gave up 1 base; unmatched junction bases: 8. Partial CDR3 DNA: TGTGCCAGCAGTGGTCCGGGACAGGGCGGATCCTACGAG. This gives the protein CASSGPGQGGSYE. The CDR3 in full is CASSGPGQGGSYEQYF.

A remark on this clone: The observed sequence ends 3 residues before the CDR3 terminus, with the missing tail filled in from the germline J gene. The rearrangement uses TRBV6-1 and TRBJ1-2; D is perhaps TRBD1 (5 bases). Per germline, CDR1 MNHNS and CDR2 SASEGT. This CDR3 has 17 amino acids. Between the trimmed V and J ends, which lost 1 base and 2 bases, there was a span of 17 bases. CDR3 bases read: TGTGCCAGCAGTGAAGACCGGCGGGGGACGTCCAACTATGGC. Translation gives CASSEDRRGTSNYG. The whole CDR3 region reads CASSEDRRGTSNYGYTF.

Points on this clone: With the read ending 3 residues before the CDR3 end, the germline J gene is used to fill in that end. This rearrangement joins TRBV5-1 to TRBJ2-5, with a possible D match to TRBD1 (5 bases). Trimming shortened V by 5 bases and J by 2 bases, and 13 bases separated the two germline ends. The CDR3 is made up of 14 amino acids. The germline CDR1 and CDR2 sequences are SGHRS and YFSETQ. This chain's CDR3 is CASRDGKGQETQYF. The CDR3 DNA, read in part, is TGCGCCAGCAGAGACGGAAAGGGGCAAGAGACC.

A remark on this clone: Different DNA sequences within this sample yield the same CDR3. The CDR3 DNA, read in part, is TGTGCCAGCTCCCCTCCGCTAGCGGAAGGATACGAG. Translation gives CASSPPLAEGYE. The whole CDR3 is CASSPPLAEGYEQYF. The chain joins TRBV18 to TRBJ2-7, with 7 bases identical to TRBD2. From the germline J gene comes the end of the CDR3, since the read stops 3 residues before it. This CDR3 comprises 15 residues. The germline V gene encodes CDR1 KGHSH and CDR2 LQKENI. V shed 6 bases and J 4 bases; nucleotides not matched to a gene: 12.

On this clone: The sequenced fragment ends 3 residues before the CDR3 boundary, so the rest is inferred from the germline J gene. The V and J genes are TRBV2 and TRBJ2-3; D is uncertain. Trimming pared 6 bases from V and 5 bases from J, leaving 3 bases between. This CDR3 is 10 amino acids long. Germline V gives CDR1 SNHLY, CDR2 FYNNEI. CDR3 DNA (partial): TGTGCCAGCAGGCGAGATACG. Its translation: CASRRDT. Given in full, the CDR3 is CASRRDTQYF.

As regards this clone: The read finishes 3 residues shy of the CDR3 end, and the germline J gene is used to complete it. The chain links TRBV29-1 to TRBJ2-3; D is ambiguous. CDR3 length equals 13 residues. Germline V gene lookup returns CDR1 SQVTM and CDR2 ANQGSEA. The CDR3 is CSVSQNPQETQYF. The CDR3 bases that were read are TGCAGCGTGAGTCAGAACCCCCAAGAGACG.

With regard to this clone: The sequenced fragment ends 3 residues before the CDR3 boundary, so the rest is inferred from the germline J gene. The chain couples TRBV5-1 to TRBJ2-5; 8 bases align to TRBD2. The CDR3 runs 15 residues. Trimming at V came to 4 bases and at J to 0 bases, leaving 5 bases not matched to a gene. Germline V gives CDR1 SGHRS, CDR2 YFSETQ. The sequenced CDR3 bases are TGCGCCAGCAGCCCGGGGGGGGCCCACCAAGAGACC. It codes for CASSPGGAHQET. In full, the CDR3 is CASSPGGAHQETQYF.

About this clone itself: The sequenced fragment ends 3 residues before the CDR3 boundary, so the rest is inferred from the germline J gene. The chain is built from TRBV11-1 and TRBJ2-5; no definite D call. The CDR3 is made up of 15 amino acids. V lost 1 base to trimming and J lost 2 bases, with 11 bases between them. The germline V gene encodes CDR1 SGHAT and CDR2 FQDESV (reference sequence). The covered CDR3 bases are TGTGCCAGCAGCTTAGGAGCCGCGGTACAAGAGACC. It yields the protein CASSLGAAVQET. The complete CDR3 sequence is CASSLGAAVQETQYF.

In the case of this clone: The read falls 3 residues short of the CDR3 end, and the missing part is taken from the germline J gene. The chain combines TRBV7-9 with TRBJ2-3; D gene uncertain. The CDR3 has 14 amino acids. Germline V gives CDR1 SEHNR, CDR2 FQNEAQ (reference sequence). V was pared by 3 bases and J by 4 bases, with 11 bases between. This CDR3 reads CASSFELIPDTQYF. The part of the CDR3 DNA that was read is TGTGCCAGCAGCTTTGAGCTCATCCCAGATACG.

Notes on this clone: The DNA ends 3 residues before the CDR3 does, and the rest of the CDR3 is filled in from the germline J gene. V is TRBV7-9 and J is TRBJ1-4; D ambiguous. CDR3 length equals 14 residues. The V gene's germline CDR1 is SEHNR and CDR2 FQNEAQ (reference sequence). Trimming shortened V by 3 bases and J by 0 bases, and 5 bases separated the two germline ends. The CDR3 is CASSLYSTNEKLFF. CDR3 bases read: TGTGCCAGCAGCTTGTACTCAACTAATGAAAAA.

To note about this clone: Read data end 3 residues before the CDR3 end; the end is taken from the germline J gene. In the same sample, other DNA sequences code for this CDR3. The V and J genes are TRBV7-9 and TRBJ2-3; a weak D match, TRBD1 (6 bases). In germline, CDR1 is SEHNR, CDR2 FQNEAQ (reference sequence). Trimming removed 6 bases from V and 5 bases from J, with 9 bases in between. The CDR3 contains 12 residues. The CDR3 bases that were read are TGTGCCAGCAGGAACAGGGAAGATACG. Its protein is CASRNREDT. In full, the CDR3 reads CASRNREDTQYF.

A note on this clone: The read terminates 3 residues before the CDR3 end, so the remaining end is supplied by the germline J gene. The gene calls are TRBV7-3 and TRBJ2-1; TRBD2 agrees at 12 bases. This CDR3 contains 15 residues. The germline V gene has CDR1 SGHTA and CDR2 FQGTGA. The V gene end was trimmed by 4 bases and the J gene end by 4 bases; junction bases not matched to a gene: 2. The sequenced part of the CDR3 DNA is TGTGCCAGCAGCTCCGGGACTAGCGGGTACAATGAG. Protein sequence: CASSSGTSGYNE. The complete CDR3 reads CASSSGTSGYNEQFF.

The CDR3: CSAPDRSYEQYF. The sequenced CDR3 bases are TGCAGTGCGCCCGACAGGTCCTACGAG. The V and J genes are TRBV20-1 and TRBJ2-7; D might be TRBD1 (6 bases). Read data end 3 residues before the CDR3 end; the end is taken from the germline J gene. The CDR3 length is 12 residues. Germline CDR1 and CDR2: DFQATT and SNEGSKA (reference sequence). V gave up 6 bases and J gave up 1 base, with 10 bases separating them.

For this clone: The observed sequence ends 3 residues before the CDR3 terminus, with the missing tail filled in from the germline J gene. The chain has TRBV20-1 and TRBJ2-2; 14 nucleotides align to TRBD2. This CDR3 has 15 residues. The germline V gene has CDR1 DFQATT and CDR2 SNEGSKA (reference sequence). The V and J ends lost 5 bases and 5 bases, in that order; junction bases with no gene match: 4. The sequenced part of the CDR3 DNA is TGCAGTGCTCCGGGACTAGCGGGAGATACCGGGGAG. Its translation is CSAPGLAGDTGE. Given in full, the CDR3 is CSAPGLAGDTGELFF.

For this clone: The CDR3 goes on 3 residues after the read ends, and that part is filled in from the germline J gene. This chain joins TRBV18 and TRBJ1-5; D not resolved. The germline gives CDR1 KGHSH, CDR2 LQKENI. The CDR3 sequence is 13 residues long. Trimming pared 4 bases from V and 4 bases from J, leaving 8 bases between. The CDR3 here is CASSRQTNQPQHF. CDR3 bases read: TGTGCCAGCTCACGACAAACAAATCAGCCC.

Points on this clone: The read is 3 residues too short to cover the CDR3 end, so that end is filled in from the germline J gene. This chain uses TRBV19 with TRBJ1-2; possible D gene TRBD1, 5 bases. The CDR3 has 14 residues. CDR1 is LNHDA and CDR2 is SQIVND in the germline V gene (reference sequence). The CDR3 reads CASNPGGSTDTYTF. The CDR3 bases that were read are TGTGCCAGTAATCCGGGGGGGTCCACAGATACC.